This T cell receptor beta chain was documented in a study of metastatic and nonmetastatic thyroid tumors. About the research overall: Peripheral blood and tumor or nodule samples from malignant and benign thyroid patients were compared.

V lost 5 bases, J lost 2 bases, and 9 bases lay in between. Germline CDR1 is MDHEN and CDR2 is SYDVKM. The CDR3 has 13 amino acids. This clone turned up a few times. What it binds is not known. This specimen includes other DNA sequences encoding the same CDR3. Thyroid surgery had not been preceded by any treatment in any patient. Findings of the study overall: Reported TCR beta diversity, measured in blood and tumor, was significantly higher for malignant thyroid tumors than for benign nodules.

Authors' analysis steps: Across clinicopathological groups, CDR3 differences served as the basis for building a distant-metastasis classifier for papillary thyroid cancer. TCRdb reanalyzed the PCR reads via MiXCR. The V and J calls were determined by TCRdb, not by the authors. This sample has around 12,000 clones; roughly 31% occur once, and the top ten carry less than 20%. This sequence originates from a male donor with papillary thyroid cancer or a benign thyroid nodule (not recorded which). Some clones in this sample may be carry-over from other donors' samples. The sequenced sample was tumor tissue. The chain is built from TRBV28 and TRBJ1-2; perhaps TRBD1 as D (6 bases). The CDR3 region has the DNA TGTGCCAGCAGTGCCGACAGGAACTATGGCTACACCTTC. This sequence encodes CASSADRNYGYTF.